This T cell receptor beta chain was profiled in a study of blood T cell repertoires in COVID-19. Study overall: Donors in the United States, Italy and Spain gave samples during acute or convalescent COVID-19.

Clones were sequenced by immunoSEQ multiplex PCR, and TCRdb holds only the in-frame ones, with some missing. The repertoire holds some 50,000 clones, with around 82% as singletons. The CDR3 covers 16 residues. V was clipped by 2 bases and J by 4 bases; unmatched bases: 5. Germline V gene data show CDR1 as LGHDT and CDR2 as YNNKEL (reference sequence). The origin of this receptor is a human donor in a cohort sampled during active COVID-19. The sample was peripheral blood. The rearrangement joins TRBV3-1 (or the pseudogene TRBV3-2) to TRBJ2-1, with 10 positions matching TRBD2. The CDR3 here is CASSQIAGGRYNEQFF. In DNA, the CDR3 is TGTGCCAGCAGCCAAATAGCGGGGGGTCGTTACAATGAGCAGTTCTTC.